This TCR beta chain came from a study of siplizumab effects on memory and regulatory T cells. Overall study results and limits: Naive versus memory phenotype went unassigned for roughly 75-96% of proliferating CD4+ or CD8+ clones. Memory cells that were CD4+ and unstimulated gave rise to alloreactive sequences, which siplizumab significantly reduced. Naive T cells were seen as more diverse than memory cells and as major alloresponse contributors.

This CDR3 contains 13 residues. Germline V gene sequence: CDR1 SGHTS, CDR2 YDEGEE. V gave up 2 bases and J gave up 4 bases, with 9 bases separating them. Worth noting for this clone: What it binds is not known.

Method: immunoSEQ multiplex PCR; TCRdb's copy keeps in-frame clones and lacks some. The sample lists about 120,000 clones, around 94% occurring once. This receptor was identified in a human donor in good health. The chain has TRBV5-8 and TRBJ1-1; tentatively, D is TRBD1 (5 bases). The sequencing sample was made of non-Treg CD4+ T cells sorted from blood. CDR3 in DNA: TGTGCCAGCAGCTTCTGGGGGAGCACTGAAGCTTTCTTT. It yields the protein CASSFWGSTEAFF.